This is a list of T cell receptor beta chains from one sample in a study of blood T cell repertoires in COVID-19. The assay was immunoSEQ multiplex PCR, and TCRdb's table has in-frame clones only and misses some. The data contain hundreds of thousands of clones, approximately 90% of them singletons. The sequencing input was peripheral blood. The receptors were gathered from a woman aged 45-60 years who had recovered from COVID-19. Both conserved end residues are part of each CDR3. A D gene is named only where the DNA matches it firmly. Some rows mark clone size as missing; the rest say once, few, many or name a class of expanded clone.

d_call,v_call,cdr3_length,clone_size,j_call,cdr3_nt,cdr3_aa
TRBD1,TRBV24-1,14,.,TRBJ1-2,TGTGCCACCAGTGGACCGGGACAGGGTGATGGCTACACCTTC,CATSGPGQGDGYTF
.,TRBV5-4,13,.,TRBJ1-2,TGTGCCAGCACCCAGGCGGGGTACTATGGCTACACCTTC,CASTQAGYYGYTF
TRBD1,TRBV19,16,.,TRBJ1-3,TGTGCCAGTCTTAGTCCGGGACAGGGGAAGAGAAACACCATATATTTT,CASLSPGQGKRNTIYF
TRBD2,TRBV5-4,16,.,TRBJ2-1,TGTGCCAGCAGCTTACCGACTAGCGGGTCGTACAATGAGCAGTTCTTC,CASSLPTSGSYNEQFF
.,TRBV28,13,.,TRBJ1-2,TGTGCCAGCAGTAAATTGGAGAACTATGGCTACACCTTC,CASSKLENYGYTF
TRBD1,TRBV7-6,17,.,TRBJ2-3,TGTGCCAGCAGCTATGGGACAGGGGTTCGGGACACAGATACGCAGTATTTT,CASSYGTGVRDTDTQYF
.,TRBV18,14,.,TRBJ2-7,TGTGCCAGCTCACCAGACAGGCGCTCCTACGAGCAGTACTTC,CASSPDRRSYEQYF
.,TRBV30,12,.,TRBJ1-2,TGTGCCTGGAGTGGTTCTGGGAACGGGATCACCTTC,CAWSGSGNGITF
.,TRBV3-1/TRBV3-2,15,.,TRBJ1-3,TGTGCCAGCAGCCATAACAGGTACTCTGGAAACACCATATATTTT,CASSHNRYSGNTIYF
TRBD1,TRBV7-9,15,.,TRBJ1-1,TGTGCCAGCAGCCTACGGGACAGCTCGAACACTGAAGCTTTCTTT,CASSLRDSSNTEAFF
TRBD2,TRBV9,17,.,TRBJ2-1,TGTGCCAGCAGCGTAGTGGCTAGCGGGAGCTCCTACAATGAGCAGTTCTTC,CASSVVASGSSYNEQFF
TRBD1,TRBV10-2,18,.,TRBJ1-5,TGCGCCAGCAGTGAGCCCCGGACAGGGAGGATAAGCAATCAGCCCCAGCATTTT,CASSEPRTGRISNQPQHF
TRBD1,TRBV18,14,.,TRBJ1-1,TGTGCCAGCTCGCACCGGGACAGGGTCGCTGAAGCTTTCTTT,CASSHRDRVAEAFF
.,TRBV5-5,14,few,TRBJ1-2,TGTGCCAGCAGCTTGTCAGGGAGGGACTATGGCTACACCTTC,CASSLSGRDYGYTF
TRBD1,TRBV5-4,16,.,TRBJ2-2,TGTGCCAGCAGCAGGGATCAGGGGGCGAACACCGGGGAGCTGTTTTTT,CASSRDQGANTGELFF
TRBD1,TRBV29-1,12,.,TRBJ2-7,TGCAGCGCACGGACAGGGGTGAGCGAGCAGTACTTC,CSARTGVSEQYF
.,TRBV6-5,15,.,TRBJ2-7,TGTGCCAGCAGTTACTCAGAGGGTAGGATCCACGAGCAGTACTTC,CASSYSEGRIHEQYF
TRBD1,TRBV5-6,15,many,TRBJ1-2,TGTGCCAGCAGCATGGGACAGTCGGACCTCTATGGCTACACCTTC,CASSMGQSDLYGYTF
TRBD2,TRBV6-5,15,.,TRBJ2-2,TGTGCCAGCAGTTACTCGACGGCGGGGGGCGGGGAGCTGTTTTTT,CASSYSTAGGGELFF
.,TRBV30,16,once,TRBJ1-3,TGTGCCTGGAGTGTATCAGGGTCGTTGATAGGAAACACCATATATTTT,CAWSVSGSLIGNTIYF
TRBD2,TRBV6-5,15,.,TRBJ2-3,TGTGCCAGCAGCCCCGGGACTAGCGTTGGAGATACGCAGTATTTT,CASSPGTSVGDTQYF
TRBD1,TRBV27,13,.,TRBJ1-2,TGTGCCAGCAGCCCGGACAGGGTTCGCGGCTACACCTTC,CASSPDRVRGYTF
TRBD2,TRBV9,16,.,TRBJ2-2,TGTGCCAGCAGCCCCAAGGGACTAGCGGGCACCGGGGAGCTGTTTTTT,CASSPKGLAGTGELFF
.,TRBV6-1,15,.,TRBJ2-3,TGTGCCAGCAGTGAACGGCGAGGAACGAGAGATACGCAGTATTTT,CASSERRGTRDTQYF
.,TRBV30,11,.,TRBJ2-5,TGTGCCTGGGCCGGTCGGGAGACCCAGTACTTC,CAWAGRETQYF
TRBD2,TRBV6-2/TRBV6-3,19,.,TRBJ2-1,TGTGCCAGCAGTTACCCCCCGGGACTAGCGGGAAGATTTGGCAATGAGCAGTTCTTC,CASSYPPGLAGRFGNEQFF
TRBD1,TRBV24-1,15,.,TRBJ2-5,TGTGCCACCAGTGACCGCGGGACAGGACAAGAGACCCAGTACTTC,CATSDRGTGQETQYF
.,TRBV6-5,15,.,TRBJ2-3,TGTGCCAGCAGTCAACGAAGCACTAGCACAGATACGCAGTATTTT,CASSQRSTSTDTQYF
.,TRBV14,19,.,TRBJ1-3,TGTGCCAGCAGCCAAGATGGCAGGGCGATCCCCCGGGTCGGAAACACCATATATTTT,CASSQDGRAIPRVGNTIYF
.,TRBV6-5,13,.,TRBJ1-5,TGTGCCAGCAGAGGGGGTAGAAATCAGCCCCAGCATTTT,CASRGGRNQPQHF
.,TRBV19,14,few,TRBJ2-1,TGTGCCAGTTCTTCCCGACTACCCAACAATGAGCAGTTCTTC,CASSSRLPNNEQFF
.,TRBV7-2,13,.,TRBJ2-5,TGTGCCAGCAGCTTAAGCTCTCGGGAGACCCAGTACTTC,CASSLSSRETQYF
TRBD1,TRBV14,16,.,TRBJ1-1,TGTGCCAGCAGCCATGGCCCGGGACAGGGCAACACTGAAGCTTTCTTT,CASSHGPGQGNTEAFF
.,TRBV30,11,once,TRBJ1-4,TGTGCCTCCCAGGTCGGGAGGGAACTGTTTTTT,CASQVGRELFF
.,TRBV7-2,16,.,TRBJ2-5,TGTGCCAGCAGGCCCAGAGGGCAGGGGCGTCCGGAGACCCAGTACTTC,CASRPRGQGRPETQYF